A selection of T cell receptor beta chains follows, all from one sample in a study of blood T cell repertoires in COVID-19. The protocol was immunoSEQ multiplex PCR, while the TCRdb copy is restricted to in-frame clones and leaves out a portion. The sample carries about 210,000 clones, approximately 90% recorded once. The sequenced sample was PBMCs or T cells enriched from blood (not recorded which). The receptors were sampled from a man aged 18 to 29 with acute COVID-19. The CDR3 runs from the conserved cysteine through the conserved F or W. A D gene is named only where the DNA matches it firmly. Part of the rows lack a size; the others show once, few, many or a class for expanded clones.

V gene	D gene	J gene	clone size	CDR3 protein	CDR3 DNA
TRBV10-3	TRBD1	TRBJ2-7	NA	CAISEAPGTGGNEQYF	TGTGCCATCAGCGAAGCTCCCGGGACAGGGGGCAACGAGCAGTACTTC
TRBV28	NA	TRBJ2-2	NA	CASTPAGVTGELFF	TGTGCCAGCACCCCGGCAGGGGTCACCGGGGAGCTGTTTTTT
TRBV18	TRBD2	TRBJ2-1	once	CASSLTRTSGNNEQFF	TGTGCCAGCTCACTCACACGGACTAGCGGCAACAATGAGCAGTTCTTC
TRBV5-4	TRBD1	TRBJ1-2	NA	CASSSPGTGPSYGYTF	TGTGCCAGCAGCTCTCCCGGGACAGGGCCGAGCTATGGCTACACCTTC
TRBV29-1	TRBD2	TRBJ2-2	NA	CSVVRREGLTGELFF	TGCAGCGTTGTAAGGCGGGAGGGCCTCACCGGGGAGCTGTTTTTT
TRBV28	NA	TRBJ1-2	NA	CASSLDTYGYTF	TGTGCCAGCAGCTTGGACACCTATGGCTACACCTTC
TRBV28	NA	TRBJ1-6	NA	CASSLGTERDSPLHF	TGTGCCAGCAGTTTAGGGACTGAAAGGGATTCACCCCTCCACTTT
TRBV28	TRBD2	TRBJ2-7	NA	CASSLGGNKGYEQYF	TGTGCCAGCAGTTTGGGGGGGAATAAAGGCTACGAGCAGTACTTC
TRBV28	NA	TRBJ2-7	NA	CASSLGIQGYEQYF	TGTGCCAGCAGTTTGGGGATCCAGGGGTACGAGCAGTACTTC
TRBV3-1/TRBV3-2	TRBD2	TRBJ2-1	NA	CASRLLANEQFF	TGTGCCAGCAGACTACTAGCGAATGAGCAGTTCTTC
TRBV12-3/TRBV12-4	NA	TRBJ2-3	NA	CASSFVRGDTQYF	TGTGCCAGCAGTTTTGTCAGGGGAGATACGCAGTATTTT
TRBV9	NA	TRBJ2-1	NA	CASSEAGNEQFF	TGTGCCAGCTCGGAGGCGGGAAATGAGCAGTTCTTC
TRBV2	TRBD1	TRBJ2-2	NA	CASSDDRDRGRTGELFF	TGTGCCAGCAGTGACGACCGGGACAGGGGGCGTACCGGGGAGCTGTTTTTT
TRBV5-4	TRBD1	TRBJ2-7	NA	CAISGQAAYEQYF	TGTGCCATCTCGGGACAGGCGGCCTACGAGCAGTACTTC
TRBV4-3	NA	TRBJ1-3	NA	CASSQSTGFSGNTIYF	TGCGCCAGCAGCCAGTCCACAGGGTTCTCTGGAAACACCATATATTTT
TRBV29-1	NA	TRBJ2-7	NA	CSVEADYEQYF	TGCAGCGTTGAGGCAGACTACGAGCAGTACTTC
TRBV28	NA	TRBJ1-2	NA	CASSLFPHPGYTF	TGTGCCAGCAGTTTATTCCCACACCCTGGCTACACCTTC
TRBV25-1	TRBD1	TRBJ1-1	NA	CASTWDRSTEAFF	TGTGCCAGCACCTGGGACAGGAGCACTGAAGCTTTCTTT
TRBV11-2	NA	TRBJ1-6	NA	CASSSGHYNSPLHF	TGTGCCAGCAGCTCTGGACATTATAATTCACCCCTCCACTTT
TRBV16	NA	TRBJ2-2	NA	CASSPTGSGELFF	TGTGCCAGCAGCCCCACGGGGAGCGGGGAGCTGTTTTTT
TRBV7-3	TRBD2	TRBJ2-3	NA	CASSSTSGRGSDTQYF	TGTGCCAGCAGCTCGACTAGCGGGAGGGGGTCAGATACGCAGTATTTT
TRBV11-3	TRBD1	TRBJ1-1	NA	CASSPPTGENTEAFF	TGTGCCAGCAGCCCCCCGACAGGGGAGAACACTGAAGCTTTCTTT
TRBV10-1	NA	TRBJ2-2	NA	CASSEGRGYSATGELFF	TGCGCCAGCAGTGAGGGTCGAGGGTACTCCGCCACCGGGGAGCTGTTTTTT
TRBV14	NA	TRBJ2-5	NA	CASSPGAGRSETQYF	TGTGCCAGCAGCCCTGGAGCAGGGAGGTCAGAGACCCAGTACTTC
TRBV20-1	TRBD2	TRBJ2-5	NA	CSASEGTSGGETQYF	TGCAGTGCTAGTGAAGGAACTAGCGGGGGAGAGACCCAGTACTTC
TRBV2	TRBD1	TRBJ1-5	NA	CASSATGYSNQPQHF	TGTGCCAGCAGCGCGACAGGGTATAGCAATCAGCCCCAGCATTTT
TRBV4-3	TRBD2	TRBJ2-7	NA	CASSQRAGISYEQYF	TGCGCCAGCAGCCAACGAGCGGGGATCTCCTACGAGCAGTACTTC
TRBV11-3	TRBD1	TRBJ2-3	NA	CASSLRTGEADTQYF	TGTGCCAGCAGCTTAAGGACAGGGGAGGCCGATACGCAGTATTTT
TRBV25-1	TRBD2	TRBJ2-5	NA	CASSDKGLAAETQYF	TGTGCCAGCAGTGATAAAGGACTAGCGGCGGAGACCCAGTACTTC
TRBV7-2	TRBD2	TRBJ2-3	NA	CASSLARDSGTDTQYF	TGTGCCAGCAGCTTAGCGCGGGATAGCGGGACAGATACGCAGTATTTT
TRBV11-2	TRBD1	TRBJ1-3	once	CASSSGQGNTIYF	TGTGCCAGCAGCTCGGGACAGGGGAACACCATATATTTT
TRBV28	TRBD2	TRBJ2-7	once	CASSFGLAGRSYEQYF	TGTGCCAGCAGTTTTGGGCTAGCGGGTCGCTCCTACGAGCAGTACTTC
TRBV25-1	TRBD2	TRBJ2-5	NA	CASSEPSGLAGAETQYF	TGTGCCAGCAGTGAGCCCTCGGGACTAGCGGGAGCGGAGACCCAGTACTTC
TRBV7-8	TRBD2	TRBJ2-1	NA	CASSFRRTSGTYNEQFF	TGTGCCAGCAGCTTCCGGCGGACTAGCGGGACCTACAATGAGCAGTTCTTC
TRBV21-1	NA	TRBJ1-1	NA	CASSTYRGDRWRTEAFF	TGTGCCAGCAGCACCTACAGGGGGGACCGTTGGAGGACTGAAGCTTTCTTT
TRBV7-9	TRBD1	TRBJ2-7	few	CASSSDRVSLEQYF	TGTGCCAGCAGCTCGGACAGGGTGTCGCTCGAGCAGTACTTC
TRBV2	NA	TRBJ2-7	NA	CASNTGSYEQYF	TGTGCCAGCAACACGGGCTCCTACGAGCAGTACTTC
TRBV6-1	TRBD1	TRBJ1-5	NA	CASSEEQGARKPQHF	TGTGCCAGCAGTGAAGAACAGGGGGCGCGGAAACCCCAGCATTTT
TRBV29-1	TRBD1	TRBJ2-5	NA	CSADSDRGRKTQYF	TGCAGCGCCGATTCAGACAGGGGGCGTAAGACCCAGTACTTC
TRBV3-1/TRBV3-2	NA	TRBJ1-2	NA	CASNAGNYGYTF	TGTGCCAGCAATGCAGGGAACTATGGCTACACCTTC
TRBV3-1/TRBV3-2	TRBD2	TRBJ2-7	NA	CASSPTSGVISYEQYF	TGTGCCAGCAGCCCGACTAGCGGCGTGATTTCCTACGAGCAGTACTTC
TRBV19	NA	TRBJ1-2	NA	CASSIAINGYTF	TGTGCCAGTAGTATCGCGATAAACGGCTACACCTTC
TRBV6-5	NA	TRBJ2-2	NA	CASSYGVGTGELFF	TGTGCCAGCAGTTATGGAGTCGGCACCGGGGAGCTGTTTTTT
TRBV7-9	TRBD1	TRBJ2-1	NA	CASSLGQGAYNEQFF	TGTGCCAGCAGCTTGGGACAGGGAGCCTACAATGAGCAGTTCTTC
TRBV5-8	TRBD2	TRBJ2-1	NA	CASSPWWGGRSYNEQFF	TGTGCCAGCAGCCCCTGGTGGGGAGGGAGGAGCTACAATGAGCAGTTCTTC
TRBV13	NA	TRBJ1-2	NA	CASSASQGNYGYTF	TGTGCCAGCAGCGCCTCCCAGGGGAACTATGGCTACACCTTC
TRBV5-1	NA	TRBJ2-5	NA	CASSLGLAGEETQYF	TGCGCCAGCAGCTTGGGTCTGGCAGGGGAGGAGACCCAGTACTTC
TRBV20-1	NA	TRBJ2-7	NA	CSASELPAGEQYF	TGCAGTGCTAGTGAACTGCCGGCGGGCGAGCAGTACTTC
TRBV3-1/TRBV3-2	TRBD2	TRBJ2-3	NA	CASSQRGTGLAGVDTQYF	TGTGCCAGCAGCCAGCGGGGCACGGGACTAGCGGGAGTTGATACGCAGTATTTT
TRBV29-1	NA	TRBJ2-1	NA	CSVEGRRAYEQFF	TGCAGCGTTGAGGGACGGAGGGCGTATGAGCAGTTCTTC
TRBV7-3	TRBD2	TRBJ2-5	NA	CASSLMGRGQETQYF	TGTGCCAGCAGCTTAATGGGGCGGGGGCAAGAGACCCAGTACTTC
TRBV18	TRBD2	TRBJ2-7	NA	CASSLQREWYEQYF	TGTGCCAGCTCACTGCAGCGGGAGTGGTACGAGCAGTACTTC
TRBV5-5	TRBD1	TRBJ1-2	NA	CASSSGGVEGYTF	TGTGCCAGCAGCTCAGGGGGCGTCGAAGGCTACACCTTC
TRBV4-1	NA	TRBJ2-3	once	CASTPDGGGTDTQYF	TGCGCCAGCACCCCTGACGGGGGAGGCACAGATACGCAGTATTTT